This T cell receptor (beta chain) was identified during a study of T cells after posttransplantation cyclophosphamide. Overall study findings and caveats: After PTCy, TRB diversity resembled that of CNI/methotrexate controls.

Worth noting for this clone: The antigen is undetermined.

This CDR3 region has 15 residues. Germline CDR1 and CDR2: ENHRY and SYGVKD. The trim removed 4 bases at V and 6 bases at J, leaving 3 bases unmatched. Measured with immunoSEQ multiplex PCR; TCRdb has only the in-frame clones, and not every one. The table shows tens of thousands of clones, with about 90% occurring only once. The origin of this receptor is a woman in her 50s in good health and a related stem cell transplant donor. The specimen was PBMCs. This sequence joins TRBV10-3 and TRBJ2-1; TRBD2 agrees at 13 bases. CDR3 DNA sequence: TGTGCCATCAGTGTGGGACTAGCGGGAAGCAATGAGCAGTTCTTC. Translated: CAISVGLAGSNEQFF.